This T cell receptor (beta chain) is from a study of T cell responses to AZD1222 COVID-19 vaccine. Broader study findings: As reported, nearly half of all spike-specific TCRs target variant regions that are unmutated. Donors, mostly white British, included more females; clonal diversity was possibly underestimated.

Only in-frame clones appear in the TCRdb table, and some are missing; sequencing was by immunoSEQ multiplex PCR. There are some 130,000 clones in the sample; roughly 85% occur only once, and around 20% lies in the top ten. Of note for this clone: Its antigen remains unknown.

With 5 bases removed from V and 3 bases from J, the gap between germline ends came to 14 bases. The CDR3 covers 14 residues. Germline loops: CDR1 MNHEY, CDR2 SVGAGI. The origin of this receptor is an adult in good health. The sequences come from peripheral blood, collected on day 0 of MenACWY control vaccination. This chain joins TRBV6-5 and TRBJ2-7, with D unresolved. CDR3: CASSLTRAFYEQYF. The CDR3 nucleotides are TGTGCCAGCAGTCTTACCCGGGCCTTCTACGAGCAGTACTTC.